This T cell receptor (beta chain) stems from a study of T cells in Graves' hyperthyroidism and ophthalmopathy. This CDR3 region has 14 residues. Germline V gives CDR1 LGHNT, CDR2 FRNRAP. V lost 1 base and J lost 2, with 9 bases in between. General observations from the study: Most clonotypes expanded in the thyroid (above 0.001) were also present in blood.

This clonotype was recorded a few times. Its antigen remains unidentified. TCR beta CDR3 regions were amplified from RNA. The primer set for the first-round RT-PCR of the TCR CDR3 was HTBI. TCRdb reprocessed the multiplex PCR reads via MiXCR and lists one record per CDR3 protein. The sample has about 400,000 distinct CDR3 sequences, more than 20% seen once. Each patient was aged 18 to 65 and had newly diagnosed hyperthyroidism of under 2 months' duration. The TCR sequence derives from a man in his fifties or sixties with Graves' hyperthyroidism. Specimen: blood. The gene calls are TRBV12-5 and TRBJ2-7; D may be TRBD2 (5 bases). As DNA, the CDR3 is TGTGCTAGTGGTTTGGGGGAGATTACCTACGAGCAGTACTTC. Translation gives CASGLGEITYEQYF.